The T cell receptor (beta chain) described here comes from a study of T cell responses to AZD1222 COVID-19 vaccine. About this clone itself: Its target is unknown.

Overall study results and limits: Mostly white British, mostly female donors; authors suggested clonal diversity may be underestimated.

This table comes from immunoSEQ multiplex PCR, and its TCRdb copy is limited to in-frame clones, with some not included. This sample yields approximately 100,000 clones, of which around 87% are seen a single time; approximately 10% belongs to the top ten. Germline V lookup: CDR1 SGHVS, CDR2 FQNEAQ. Trimming shortened V by 6 bases and J by 7 bases, and 12 bases separated the two germline ends. The CDR3 extends over 12 amino acids. The starting material was peripheral blood, obtained 28 days after the second AZD1222 dose. The receptor comes from an adult who received the AZD1222 COVID-19 vaccine. The V gene is TRBV7-8, the J gene TRBJ1-2; D unresolved. This CDR3 is CASSLSRGGYTF. The CDR3 nucleotides are TGTGCCAGCAGTTTGTCGCGGGGTGGCTACACCTTC.